The rows below give T cell receptor beta chains drawn from one sample of a study of graft-versus-host responses after intestinal transplantation. No antigen is known for these receptors. The protocol was immunoSEQ multiplex PCR, while the TCRdb copy is restricted to in-frame clones and leaves out a portion. Found here are about 130,000 clones, approximately 90% of them singletons; the top ten hold approximately 0.17%. This sample comprised unstimulated CD4+ T cells sorted from spleen or lymph node cells, obtained before intestinal transplant. Receptors were obtained from a human donor who received an intestinal transplant. Both conserved end residues are trimmed from each CDR3.

V gene,CDR3 protein
TRBV19,ASSIKGPGYGYT
TRBV7-2,ASSSPVAYYGYT
TRBV5-4,ASQQGTKNIQY
TRBV5-1,ASSLGVSTNEKLF
TRBV5-1,ASSPPANRYTQY
TRBV27,ASRQGDYGYT
TRBV18,ASSLGQGVGSPLH
TRBV19,ASSRGGSSYEQY
TRBV7-9,ASSLVEKLF
TRBV7-2,ASSRTQRETQY
TRBV9,ASSVSSYGYT
TRBV18,ASSTGSGANVLT
TRBV10-3,AISDVGRMTGELF
TRBV7-9,ASSLGGAQANYGYT
TRBV11-2,ASSLGLAGGLYEQY
TRBV5-1,ASSSRTRSSYNSPLH
TRBV18,ASSPGIRSEAF
TRBV5-1,ASSHGTGTIRGTQY
TRBV6-1,ASSLGGTSYEQY
TRBV25-1,ASSPTGAGIWETQY
TRBV27,ASSFHRLSRAYEQY
TRBV7-3,ASSLNRAGEDGYT
TRBV18,ASSPGQNTGELF
TRBV7-9,ASSLVGRVGYNEQF
TRBV30,GTSVDNEQF
TRBV9,ASSRPHSPPVQF
TRBV7-2,ASSPRDFRTDTQY
TRBV11-3,ASSYRTRTYEQY
TRBV14,ASSQEGHPPDGYT
TRBV6-1,ASQGRAYGYT
TRBV19,ASSIGGDFSYEQY
TRBV25-1,ASSDPTSPGELF
TRBV5-6,ASSLFEGGGGYT
TRBV23-1,ASSQRRDWGDSETNTGELF
TRBV5-1,ASSSGGRYNEQF
TRBV15,ATSREDRLYGYT
TRBV2,ASSEYSGYT
TRBV2,ASGTSGGPYNEQF
TRBV2,ASKGEETQY
TRBV6-1,AGAQGGSGEQF
TRBV7-9,ASSLGNTIY
TRBV29-1,SVGRGSNEQF